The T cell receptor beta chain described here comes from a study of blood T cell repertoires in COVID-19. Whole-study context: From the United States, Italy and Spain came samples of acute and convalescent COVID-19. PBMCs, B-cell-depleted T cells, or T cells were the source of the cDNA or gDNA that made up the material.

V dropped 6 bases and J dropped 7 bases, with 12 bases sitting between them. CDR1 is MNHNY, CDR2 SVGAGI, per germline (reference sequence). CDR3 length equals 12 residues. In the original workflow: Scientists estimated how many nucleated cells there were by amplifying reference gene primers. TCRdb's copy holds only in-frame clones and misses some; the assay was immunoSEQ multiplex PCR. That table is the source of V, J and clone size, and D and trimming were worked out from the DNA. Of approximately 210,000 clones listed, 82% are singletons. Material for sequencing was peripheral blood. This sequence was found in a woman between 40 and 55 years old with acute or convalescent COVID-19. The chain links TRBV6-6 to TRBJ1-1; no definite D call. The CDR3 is CASSYTAGEAFF. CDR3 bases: TGTGCCAGCAGCTACACGGCGGGTGAAGCTTTCTTT.